The 13 T cell receptor beta chains below were found in one sample sequenced in a study of T cell changes during pregnancy in multiple sclerosis. TCRdb's table, derived via immunoSEQ multiplex PCR, lists solely in-frame clones and lacks some. The sample has roughly 38,000 clones, roughly 91% seen once. Sequenced material: CD4+ T cells from peripheral blood mononuclear cells, taken in the second trimester of pregnancy. The receptors were gathered from a female donor in good health, enrolled as a control in a pregnancy study.

The chain recombines TRBV30 with TRBJ1-1; no reliable D call. The CDR3 runs 12 residues. The germline V gene has CDR1 GTSNPN and CDR2 SVGIG (reference sequence). The germline V and J ends were trimmed by 8 bases and 1 base, with 11 bases remaining between them. Here the CDR3 DNA reads TGTGCCCCCTTGTCGGGGAACACTGAAGCTTTCTTT. It translates to CAPLSGNTEAFF.

J is TRBJ1-4 and V is TRBV15; the D gene is possibly TRBD1 (5 bases). In germline, CDR1 is LNHNV, CDR2 YYDKDF (reference sequence). The V and J ends lost 4 bases and 7 bases respectively, with 13 bases between them. CDR3 size: 14 residues. DNA for the CDR3: TGTGCCACCAGCATGGTCCAGGGTGGTGAAAAACTGTTTTTT. Translation: CATSMVQGGEKLFF.

This chain connects TRBV2 to TRBJ1-4, with TRBD1 identical over 8 bases. This CDR3 has 12 amino acids. V shed 9 bases and J 8 bases; nucleotides not matched to a gene: 5. Germline CDR1 is SNHLY and CDR2 is FYNNEI. The CDR3 spells CASRTGPEKLFF. The CDR3 nucleotides read TGTGCCAGTCGGACAGGGCCGGAAAAACTGTTTTTT.

Remarks on this clone: Additional DNA sequences in this sample encode the identical CDR3. The chain combines TRBV19 with TRBJ2-1; tentative D call: TRBD1 (6 bases). Trimming shortened V by 6 bases and J by 0 bases, and 12 bases separated the two germline ends. From germline, CDR1 is LNHDA and CDR2 SQIVND (reference sequence). CDR3 length: 15 residues. Here the CDR3 reads CASRADRSSYNEQFF. The CDR3 DNA reads TGTGCCAGTAGGGCCGACAGGAGCTCCTACAATGAGCAGTTCTTC.

V and J are TRBV11-2 and TRBJ2-7; D gene uncertain. The CDR3 is made up of 14 amino acids. Looked up from germline, CDR1 is SGHAT and CDR2 is FQNNGV. The germline V and J ends were trimmed by 1 base and 3 bases, with 10 bases remaining between them. The CDR3 region has the DNA TGTGCCAGCAGCTTAGCACAGAAATACTACGAGCAGTACTTC. Protein product: CASSLAQKYYEQYF.

The chain employs TRBV2 and TRBJ2-6, with D tentatively TRBD2 (6 bases). Germline CDR1 and CDR2: SNHLY and FYNNEI. V was trimmed by 4 bases and J by 9 bases, leaving 13 bases between them. The CDR3 length is 14 residues. The CDR3 is CASSGTTSSNVLTF. CDR3 DNA sequence: TGTGCCAGCAGTGGGACTACTTCGAGCAACGTCCTGACTTTC. The complete variable domain, with remaining parts taken from reference TRBV2 and TRBJ2-6, reads EPEVTQTPSHQVTQMGQEVILRCVPISNHLYFYWYRQILGQKVEFLVSFYNNEISEKSEIFDDQFSVERPDGSNFTLKIRSTKLEDSAMYFCASSGTTSSNVLTFGAGSRLTVL.

The rearrangement joins TRBV28 to TRBJ1-4; perhaps TRBD1 as D (5 bases). Germline-derived CDR1 and CDR2 are MDHEN and SYDVKM. Trimming took 6 bases from V and 0 from J, leaving 17 bases between them. The CDR3 contains 17 residues. Here the CDR3 DNA reads TGTGCCAGCAGCTCCTTGTGGCCGACAGCAACTAATGAAAAACTGTTTTTT. Translation gives CASSSLWPTATNEKLFF.

The chain joins TRBV5-1 to TRBJ2-5; TRBD2 matches at 7 bases. V shed 3 bases, J shed 2 bases, and the junction held 4 bases outside the gene matches. The germline V gene has CDR1 SGHRS and CDR2 YFSETQ. CDR3 length: 14 residues. CDR3 nucleotides: TGCGCCAGCAGCTCAGCGGGGCTTCAAGAGACCCAGTACTTC. Encoded protein: CASSSAGLQETQYF.

As to this clone: The sample has other DNA sequences that encode this CDR3 too. The V gene is TRBV2, the J gene TRBJ1-5, with TRBD1 as a possible D gene (5 bases). CDR3 size: 14 residues. Trimming stripped 4 bases from V and 4 bases from J, with 11 bases between. Per the germline V gene, CDR1 is SNHLY and CDR2 is FYNNEI. The CDR3 coding sequence is TGTGCCAGCAGTGGCACAGGTGGAAATCAGCCCCAGCATTTT. As protein: CASSGTGGNQPQHF.

The V and J genes are TRBV19 and TRBJ2-3; TRBD2 agrees at 11 bases. The V gene's germline CDR1 is LNHDA and CDR2 SQIVND (reference sequence). With V trimmed by 4 bases and J by 4 bases, 7 bases remained unmatched. The CDR3 covers 16 residues. CDR3 sequence (DNA): TGTGCCAGTAGTAGTCCTACTAGCGGGAGAGCAGATACGCAGTATTTT. It specifies CASSSPTSGRADTQYF.

The rearrangement links TRBV19 to TRBJ1-2; TRBD1 might be the D (6 bases). Germline lookup yields CDR1 LNHDA and CDR2 SQIVND (reference sequence). Trimming left V 7 bases short and J 1 base short, with 22 bases between. The CDR3 is made up of 17 amino acids. DNA for the CDR3: TGTGCCAGTAAATTAGGGACAAGGACCAGGGGTAACTATGGCTACACCTTC. As protein: CASKLGTRTRGNYGYTF.

This clone has only one observation. The CDR3 DNA follows: TGTGCCAGTAACGATAGGGGGACAGACTATGGCTACACCTTC. Translated: CASNDRGTDYGYTF. The V and J genes are TRBV19 and TRBJ1-2; 7 positions agree with TRBD1. Germline assignment: CDR1 LNHDA and CDR2 SQIVND (reference sequence). The CDR3 runs to 14 residues. V shed 7 bases and J 3 bases; nucleotides not matched to a gene: 8.

The rearrangement joins TRBV14 to TRBJ2-7; TRBD2 aligns across 7 bases. Looked up from germline, CDR1 is SGHDN and CDR2 is FVKESK. V gave up 4 bases and J gave up 3 bases; unmatched junction bases: 0. The CDR3 runs 12 residues. CDR3 amino acids: CASSPSGYEQYF. Here the CDR3 DNA reads TGTGCCAGCAGCCCTAGCGGCTACGAGCAGTACTTC.